This is a list of T cell receptor beta chains from one sample in a study of blood T cell repertoires in COVID-19. The assay was immunoSEQ multiplex PCR, and TCRdb's table has in-frame clones only and misses some. This sample carries 150,000 or so clones, approximately 80% of them seen once, and the ten largest clones take more than 8.5%. What was sequenced was PBMCs or T cells enriched from blood (not recorded which). These receptors were collected from a man between 50 and 59 years old who had recovered from COVID-19. Both conserved end residues are part of each CDR3. A D gene is named only where the DNA matches it firmly. Clone size is given for some rows only: seen once, a few or many times, or a class if the clone is expanded.

V	J	D	size	DNA	CDR3
TRBV23-1	TRBJ1-5	-	-	TGCGCCAGCAGTCAAAATCAGGGGTTGGGTAATCGGGCCCAGCATTTT	CASSQNQGLGNRAQHF
TRBV2	TRBJ2-2	TRBD2	-	TGTGCCGGAAGTTTAGCGGGGGGGCCGAACGGGGAGCTGTTTTTT	CAGSLAGGPNGELFF
TRBV15	TRBJ1-4	-	-	TGTGCCACCAGCAGAGGGGAGGGCCGGGGGAAACTGTTTTTT	CATSRGEGRGKLFF
TRBV5-1	TRBJ1-2	-	once	TGCGCCAGCAGCCCCTGGGGACTCCCGAGGAACTATGGCTACACCTTC	CASSPWGLPRNYGYTF
TRBV28	TRBJ1-5	TRBD1	-	TGTGCCAGCAGCCTAGGGACAGCCTACAATCAGCCCCAGCATTTT	CASSLGTAYNQPQHF
TRBV6-5	TRBJ1-1	-	-	TGTGCCAGCACCCAGGGGCTCCTGAACACTGAAGCTTTCTTT	CASTQGLLNTEAFF
TRBV7-9	TRBJ2-5	TRBD1	-	TGTGCCAGCAGCCAATACGACAGGGTTCGGGAGACCCAGTACTTC	CASSQYDRVRETQYF
TRBV19	TRBJ2-3	TRBD1	once	TGTGCCAGTAGCCTACAGGGGGCTGCAGATACGCAGTATTTT	CASSLQGAADTQYF
TRBV7-9	TRBJ1-1	TRBD1	-	TGTGCCAGCAGCCAAGAGGGACAGGGGGGCACTGAAGCTTTCTTT	CASSQEGQGGTEAFF
TRBV19	TRBJ1-4	TRBD1	-	TGTGCCAGTAGCTGGACAGGGCCTCCAACTAATGAAAAACTGTTTTTT	CASSWTGPPTNEKLFF
TRBV27	TRBJ2-7	TRBD1	-	TGTGCCAGCAGTTCCCTACGGACCGGGACAGGGCCTTACGAGCAGTACTTC	CASSSLRTGTGPYEQYF
TRBV7-2	TRBJ2-2	-	-	TGTGCCAGCAGCTTTGACAGCAACACCGGGGAGCTGTTTTTT	CASSFDSNTGELFF
TRBV5-6	TRBJ2-5	-	once	TGTGCCAGCAGCAAAAGACAGACTCAAGAGACCCAGTACTTC	CASSKRQTQETQYF
TRBV5-1	TRBJ1-1	TRBD1	many	TGCGCCAGCAGCTTGGCCGGGACAGTGAACACTGAAGCTTTCTTT	CASSLAGTVNTEAFF
TRBV4-3	TRBJ2-5	-	-	TGCGCCAGCAGCCAAGATGTTAGCGGACTGGGGGAGACCCAGTACTTC	CASSQDVSGLGETQYF
TRBV19	TRBJ2-7	TRBD1	-	TGTGCCAGTAGCACAGGGGGCAACGAGCAGTACTTC	CASSTGGNEQYF
TRBV5-5	TRBJ1-5	TRBD1	-	TGTGCCAGCAGCTTCGACAGGGACAGTTACAATCAGCCCCAGCATTTT	CASSFDRDSYNQPQHF
TRBV3-1/TRBV3-2	TRBJ2-3	TRBD2	-	TGTGCCAGCAGCGTTCGTAGCGGGGGGGCCCTACGCACAGATACGCAGTATTTT	CASSVRSGGALRTDTQYF
TRBV7-9	TRBJ1-5	-	-	TGTGCCAGCAGCTTAGTCGGGAATCATCAGCCCCAGCATTTT	CASSLVGNHQPQHF
TRBV15	TRBJ2-7	TRBD1	-	TGTGCCACCAGCAGAGGAGGACAGGGACCCGAGCAGTACTTC	CATSRGGQGPEQYF
TRBV7-9	TRBJ1-3	-	-	TGTGCCAGCACGAACGCGGCGGGACCCACTGGAAACACCATATATTTT	CASTNAAGPTGNTIYF
TRBV10-1	TRBJ1-1	-	-	TGCGCCACTCGCCCGGGAGGGGGGACTGAAGCTTTCTTT	CATRPGGGTEAFF
TRBV6-2/TRBV6-3	TRBJ2-3	TRBD2	-	TGTGCCAGCAGCCCACCCCTCCGGACTAGCGAACCCCCGGGGCCAGGCACAGATACGCAGTATTTT	CASSPPLRTSEPPGPGTDTQYF
TRBV4-3	TRBJ2-3	TRBD2	-	TGCGCCAGCAGCCAAGCACCAGCGGGGAATACAGATACGCAGTATTTT	CASSQAPAGNTDTQYF
TRBV7-9	TRBJ1-4	-	-	TGTGCCAGCAGCCTCAGGGTAGCTAATGAAAAACTGTTTTTT	CASSLRVANEKLFF
TRBV20-1	TRBJ1-3	-	-	TGCAGTGCTAGTCATCACCGAGCGATGGGAAACACCATATATTTT	CSASHHRAMGNTIYF